The sequence of this T cell receptor beta chain was determined in a study of blood T cell repertoires in COVID-19. Turning to the study itself: The United States, Italy and Spain provided the acute and convalescent COVID-19 samples. T cells, B-cell-depleted T cells, or PBMCs provided the cDNA or gDNA that served as material.

Per the original methods: Scientists estimated how many nucleated cells there were by amplifying reference gene primers. Method: immunoSEQ multiplex PCR; TCRdb's copy keeps in-frame clones and lacks some. Clone size and the V and J calls come from that table; the DNA yielded D and trimming. The table includes approximately 240,000 clones, more than 60% detected once. The CDR3 spans 15 residues. With 3 bases clipped from V and 4 bases from J, the junction kept 7 bases outside the gene matches. CDR1 is LNHNV and CDR2 is YYDKDF in the germline V gene (reference sequence). This sequence was found in a woman aged 40-49 years with active or convalescent COVID-19. The specimen sequenced was peripheral blood. The chain carries TRBV15 and TRBJ2-7; the match to TRBD2 covers 9 bases. The CDR3 nucleotides are TGTGCCACCAGCAGTGAGGCTAGCGGGAAATACGAGCAGTACGTC. Its translation is CATSSEASGKYEQYV.